The 19 T cell receptor beta chains below come from one sample, sequenced in a study of T-cell memory formation after mild COVID-19. From the 5' RACE reads, TCRdb called clonotypes with MiXCR, one entry per CDR3 protein. The sample holds 300,000 to 400,000 distinct CDR3 sequences, roughly 13% seen once. The sample taken for sequencing was PBMCs or a T cell subset sorted from them (not recorded which). These receptors were taken from a man between 18 and 35 years old who had mild COVID-19 (a few samples of this study predate the infection). Cell type and time point are not known.

This chain connects TRBV27 to TRBJ1-1; D remains ambiguous. V was cut by 7 bases and J by 4 bases, with 10 bases left in between. Germline V lookup: CDR1 MNHEY, CDR2 SMNVEV (reference sequence). The length of the CDR3 is 12 residues. CDR3 coding DNA: TGTGCCAGCATCACCCGGGTCACTGAAGCTTTCTTT. The encoded protein is CASITRVTEAFF.

The table lists this clonotype with many counts. The V gene is TRBV7-2, the J gene TRBJ2-7; D is undetermined. Deletions cut 3 bases from V and 2 bases from J, with 8 bases between. Germline V CDR1 and CDR2: SGHTA, FQGNSA. This CDR3 region has 13 residues. CDR3 protein: CASSFTTAYEQYV. DNA of the CDR3: TGTGCCAGCAGCTTCACCACAGCCTACGAGCAGTACGTC.

This clonotype was counted between two and nine times. The V and J genes are TRBV24-1 and TRBJ1-2; D possibly corresponds to TRBD1 (5 bases). V dropped 3 bases and J dropped 4 bases, with 8 bases sitting between them. Germline CDR1 KGHDR, CDR2 SFDVKD. The length of the CDR3 is 13 residues. This CDR3 is CATSDAGLYGYTF. DNA of the CDR3: TGTGCCACCAGTGATGCAGGGCTCTATGGCTACACCTTC.

V is TRBV30 and J is TRBJ2-3; perhaps D is TRBD1 or TRBD2 (5 bases each). This CDR3 has 14 residues. Germline V gene data show CDR1 as GTSNPN and CDR2 as SVGIG (reference sequence). V was pared by 1 base and J by 0 bases, with 8 bases between. The CDR3 nucleotides read TGTGCCTGGAGTGCGGGGCTAAGCACAGATACGCAGTATTTT. Amino acid sequence: CAWSAGLSTDTQYF.

This sequence joins TRBV18 and TRBJ1-2; the match to TRBD1 covers 7 bases. The CDR3 sequence is 14 residues long. V was pared by 3 bases and J by 4 bases, with 5 bases of the junction left unmatched. Germline CDR1 KGHSH, CDR2 LQKENI. The CDR3 DNA sequence: TGTGCCAGCTCACCGGGACAGTCGTTCTATGGCTACACCTTC. It translates to CASSPGQSFYGYTF.

This clonotype was detected many times. The gene calls are TRBV5-1 and TRBJ2-3; tentatively, D is TRBD2 (6 bases). Germline V gene sequence: CDR1 SGHRS, CDR2 YFSETQ. The V end lost 3 bases, the J end lost 6 bases, and 11 bases lay between the germline ends. The CDR3 is 13 amino acids. The CDR3 here is CASSSGGADTQYF. The CDR3, as DNA: TGCGCCAGCAGCTCCGGCGGGGCTGATACGCAGTATTTT.

This chain uses TRBV12-3 or TRBV12-4 with TRBJ2-4; D remains unclear. V dropped 3 bases and J dropped 2 bases, with 8 bases sitting between them. This CDR3 is 14 amino acids long. CDR3 loop: CASSFVRSKNIQYF. The CDR3 nucleotides are TGTGCCAGCAGTTTCGTGCGATCCAAAAACATTCAGTACTTC.

The chain carries TRBV6-5 and TRBJ2-5; D is unclear. There are 15 residues in the CDR3. Per germline, CDR1 MNHEY and CDR2 SVGAGI. The V and J ends lost 5 bases and 5 bases respectively, with 18 bases between them. The CDR3 spells CASSPTYDEGETQYF. CDR3 in DNA: TGTGCCAGCAGTCCTACTTACGACGAAGGGGAGACCCAGTACTTC.

This clonotype was counted only a few times. The CDR3 DNA reads TGTGCCAGCCAGGCAGGGGGCCGCGGCAATCAGCCCCAGCATTTT. Protein: CASQAGGRGNQPQHF. The J gene is TRBJ1-5, the V gene TRBV6-5; 8 nucleotides match TRBD1. The ends lost 8 bases at V and 2 bases at J; junction bases unmatched: 8. The CDR3 length is 15 residues. In germline, CDR1 is MNHEY, CDR2 SVGAGI.

This clonotype was picked up many times. This rearrangement joins TRBV5-1 to TRBJ2-1; D is uncertain. The length of the CDR3 is 13 residues. V was pared by 0 bases and J by 4 bases, with 5 bases between. Germline V gives CDR1 SGHRS, CDR2 YFSETQ. Here the CDR3 DNA reads TGCGCCAGCAGCTTGGAAAGATACAATGAGCAGTTCTTC. Protein product: CASSLERYNEQFF.

V and J are TRBV9 and TRBJ1-2; perhaps TRBD1 as D (5 bases). The CDR3 sequence is 17 residues long. CDR1 and CDR2 (germline): SGDLS, YYNGEE. The ends were cut back, 4 bases at V and 7 bases at J, with 26 bases in the middle. CDR3 DNA: TGTGCCAGCAGCCCGCGGGACGGGGAAGAGGGGATCGGTGGCTACACCTTC. Amino acid sequence: CASSPRDGEEGIGGYTF.

This clonotype occurred a few times. This chain joins TRBV12-3 or TRBV12-4 and TRBJ1-1, with a weak D call TRBD1 (6 bases). V lost 6 bases, J lost 5 bases, and 16 bases lay in between. This CDR3 has 14 residues. CDR3 loop: CASSFAQGRTEAFF. CDR3 bases: TGTGCCAGCAGCTTTGCCCAGGGGAGGACTGAAGCTTTCTTT.

The gene calls are TRBV7-9 and TRBJ1-5; D unclear. V gave up 3 bases and J gave up 1 base, with 10 bases separating them. The CDR3 sequence is 15 residues long. Germline loops: CDR1 SEHNR, CDR2 FQNEAQ (reference sequence). The CDR3 sequence is CASSFTDRSNQPQHF. In DNA, the CDR3 is TGTGCCAGCAGCTTTACAGACCGGAGCAATCAGCCCCAGCATTTT.

The chain uses TRBV19 and TRBJ1-1, with a possible D match to TRBD1 (5 bases). The length of the CDR3 is 13 residues. The V gene's germline CDR1 is LNHDA and CDR2 SQIVND (reference sequence). Trimming removed 8 bases from V and 2 bases from J, with 12 bases in between. The CDR3 DNA is TGTGCCAGTCGTTTAGGGGTTAACACTGAAGCTTTCTTT. Protein sequence: CASRLGVNTEAFF.

This clonotype was seen more than once but under ten times. The chain has TRBV5-4 and TRBJ2-1; 8 nucleotides match TRBD2. Germline V gene lookup returns CDR1 SGHNT and CDR2 YYREEE (reference sequence). The V and J ends lost 4 bases and 4 bases, in that order; junction bases with no gene match: 10. The CDR3 is made up of 16 amino acids. This CDR3 reads CASSASGGPPYNEQFF. CDR3 bases: TGTGCCAGCAGCGCCAGCGGGGGACCTCCATACAATGAGCAGTTCTTC.

This clonotype occurred a few times. V and J are TRBV18 and TRBJ2-1, with D perhaps TRBD1 (5 bases). The length of the CDR3 is 14 residues. The V end lost 0 bases, the J end lost 8 bases, and 11 bases lay between the germline ends. Germline CDR1 is KGHSH and CDR2 is LQKENI. The CDR3 is CASSPPTRADEQFF. In DNA, the CDR3 is TGTGCCAGCTCACCACCTACCAGGGCGGATGAGCAGTTCTTC.

This chain connects TRBV6-2 or TRBV6-3 to TRBJ2-1; 7 bases agree with TRBD1. V shed 2 bases, J shed 2 bases, and the junction held 6 bases outside the gene matches. This CDR3 spans 16 amino acids. Germline V gene sequence: CDR1 MNHEY, CDR2 SVGEGT. CDR3 bases: TGTGCCAGCAGTTACCGGGACAGCCAAACCTACAATGAGCAGTTCTTC. Translation: CASSYRDSQTYNEQFF.

This clonotype was counted between two and nine times. This chain connects TRBV7-9 to TRBJ2-7; TRBD2 matches at 9 bases. Germline V gene sequence: CDR1 SEHNR, CDR2 FQNEAQ (reference sequence). The length of the CDR3 is 16 residues. Trimming removed 5 bases from V and 0 bases from J; junction bases left unmatched: 8. CDR3: CASSPGVAGASYEQYV. CDR3 nucleotides: TGTGCCAGCAGCCCGGGAGTAGCGGGGGCCTCCTACGAGCAGTACGTC.

This clonotype has a count of ten or more. The chain is built from TRBV5-1 and TRBJ2-3, with 8 nucleotides matching TRBD2. J was trimmed by 0 bases and V by 0 bases; bases with no gene match: 12. The CDR3 loop spans 19 amino acids. Germline values: CDR1 SGHRS, CDR2 YFSETQ. The CDR3 DNA reads as TGCGCCAGCAGCTTGGGGCTAGCGGGCTGGACGTCAAGCACAGATACGCAGTATTTT. Amino acid sequence: CASSLGLAGWTSSTDTQYF. The entire variable domain, with the rest obtained from reference TRBV5-1 and TRBJ2-3, is as follows: KAGVTQTPRYLIKTRGQQVTLSCSPISGHRSVSWYQQTPGQGLQFLFEYFSETQRNKGNFPGRFSGRQFSNSRSEMNVSTLELGDSALYLCASSLGLAGWTSSTDTQYFGPGTRLTVL.